This entry is about one T cell receptor beta chain. The CDR3 is made up of 15 amino acids. Trimming took 7 bases from V and 7 from J, leaving 22 bases between them. Germline CDR1 and CDR2: SGHVS and FQNEAQ. This sample is part of a study of T cell changes during pregnancy in multiple sclerosis. TCRdb's copy holds only in-frame clones and misses some; the assay was immunoSEQ multiplex PCR. The top ten hold about 1.6% of the sample, which has around 100,000 clones, around nine tenths seen once. V usage is TRBV7-8 and J usage is TRBJ1-2, with a possible D match to TRBD1 (6 bases). The sequence derives from a female donor with multiple sclerosis, enrolled in a pregnancy study. This specimen consisted of peripheral blood, obtained in the third trimester of pregnancy. The CDR3 DNA is TGTGCCAGCAACTCCCGGGGGGGCGCCGAGGGTGGCTACACCTTC. It is translated as CASNSRGGAEGGYTF. The variable domain in full, completed from reference TRBV7-8 and TRBJ1-2, reads GAGVSQSPRYKVAKRGQDVALRCDPISGHVSLFWYQQALGQGPEFLTYFQNEAQLDKSGLPSDRFFAERPEGSVSTLKIQRTQQEDSAVYLCASNSRGGAEGGYTFGSGTRLTVV.